This T cell receptor beta chain was captured by sequencing in a study of blood T cell repertoires in COVID-19. Across the whole study: Samples of COVID-19 (acute and convalescent) were obtained from the United States, Italy and Spain. Sources were T cells, B-cell-depleted T cells, or PBMCs; the material itself was cDNA or gDNA.

The V end was cut by 0 bases, the J end by 8 bases, with 15 bases between. Germline CDR1 reads SGDLS; CDR2 reads YYNGEE. CDR3 length: 15 residues. Source study methods: The authors estimated nucleated cell counts from reference gene primer amplification. Libraries were prepared by immunoSEQ multiplex PCR; TCRdb keeps only in-frame clonotypes and omits some of them. V, J and clone size are taken as reported in that table, and D and trimming were inferred from the DNA itself. The sample consists of about 52,000 clones, over 75% of them appearing once. The origin of this receptor is a man in his sixties or seventies with acute or convalescent COVID-19. Sequenced input: peripheral blood. The chain carries TRBV9 and TRBJ2-1; tentative D call: TRBD2 (5 bases). The CDR3 sequence: CASSVGFTAVDEQFF. The CDR3 coding sequence is TGTGCCAGCAGCGTAGGGTTTACAGCGGTCGATGAGCAGTTCTTC.